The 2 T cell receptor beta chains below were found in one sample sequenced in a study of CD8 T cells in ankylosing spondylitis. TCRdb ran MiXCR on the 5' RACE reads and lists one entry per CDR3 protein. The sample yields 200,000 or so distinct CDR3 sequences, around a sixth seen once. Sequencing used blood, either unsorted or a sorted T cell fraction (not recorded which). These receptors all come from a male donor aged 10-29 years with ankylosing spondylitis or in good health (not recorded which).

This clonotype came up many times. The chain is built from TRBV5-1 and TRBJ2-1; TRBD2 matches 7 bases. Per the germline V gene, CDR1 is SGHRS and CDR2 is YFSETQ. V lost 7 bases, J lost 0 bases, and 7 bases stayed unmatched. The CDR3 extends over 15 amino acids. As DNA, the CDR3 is TGCGCCAGCGGGAGGGACGACAGCTCCTACAATGAGCAGTTCTTC. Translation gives CASGRDDSSYNEQFF.

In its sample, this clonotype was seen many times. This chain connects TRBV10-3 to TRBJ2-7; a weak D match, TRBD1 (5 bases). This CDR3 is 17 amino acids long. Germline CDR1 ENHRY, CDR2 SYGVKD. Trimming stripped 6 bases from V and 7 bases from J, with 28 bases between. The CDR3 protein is CAISDLFGELPAGEQYF. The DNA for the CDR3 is TGTGCCATCAGCGACCTGTTCGGTGAACTCCCAGCAGGGGAGCAGTACTTC.